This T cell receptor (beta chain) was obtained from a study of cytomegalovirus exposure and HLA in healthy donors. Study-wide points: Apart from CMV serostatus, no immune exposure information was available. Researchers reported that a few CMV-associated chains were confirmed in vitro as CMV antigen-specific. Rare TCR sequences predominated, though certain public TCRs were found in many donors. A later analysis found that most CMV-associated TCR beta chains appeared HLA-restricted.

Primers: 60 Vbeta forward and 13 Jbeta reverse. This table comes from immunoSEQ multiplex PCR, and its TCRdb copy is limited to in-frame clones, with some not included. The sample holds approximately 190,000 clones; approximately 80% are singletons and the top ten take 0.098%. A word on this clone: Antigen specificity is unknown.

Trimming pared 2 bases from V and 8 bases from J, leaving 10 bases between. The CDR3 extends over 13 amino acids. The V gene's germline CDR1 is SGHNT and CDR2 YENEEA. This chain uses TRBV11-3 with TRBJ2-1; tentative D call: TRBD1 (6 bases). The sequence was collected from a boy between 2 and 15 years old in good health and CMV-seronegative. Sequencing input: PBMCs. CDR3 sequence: CASSLTGNHEQFF. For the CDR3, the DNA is TGTGCCAGCAGCTTAACAGGGAACCATGAGCAGTTCTTC.